The 4 T cell receptor beta chains given below trace back to one sample, sequenced in a study of blood T cell repertoires in COVID-19. The repertoire was sequenced with immunoSEQ multiplex PCR; TCRdb's copy has only in-frame clones and lacks some. The top ten clones hold 7% to 10% of a sample with roughly 64,000 clones, 75% to 95% of them seen once. The sequencing sample was made of peripheral blood. These receptors originate from a woman older than 75 with active COVID-19.

V is TRBV2 and J is TRBJ2-3, with 7 positions matching TRBD2. The CDR3 runs to 14 residues. Germline V gives CDR1 SNHLY, CDR2 FYNNEI. The V gene end was trimmed by 4 bases and the J gene end by 6 bases; junction bases not matched to a gene: 7. Here the CDR3 reads CASSAVSSGDTQYF. The CDR3 nucleotides are TGTGCCAGCAGTGCTGTGAGTAGCGGGGATACGCAGTATTTT.

The V call is TRBV5-1, the J call TRBJ1-5; 12 bases map to TRBD1. Germline-derived CDR1 and CDR2 are SGHRS and YFSETQ. The CDR3 covers 16 residues. The trim removed 4 bases at V and 8 bases at J, leaving 10 bases unmatched. In nucleotides, the CDR3 is TGCGCCAGCAGCCTCGGGACAGGGGGCTCTGAGGAGCCCCAGCATTTT. This gives the protein CASSLGTGGSEEPQHF.

The rearrangement links TRBV2 to TRBJ2-2; a possible D gene is TRBD1 (6 bases). The CDR3 spans 13 residues. The germline V gene encodes CDR1 SNHLY and CDR2 FYNNEI. The V end was cut by 7 bases, the J end by 6 bases, with 12 bases between. The CDR3, as DNA: TGTGCCAGCACTTCAGGACAGTCCGGGGAGCTGTTTTTT. It encodes CASTSGQSGELFF.

The chain recombines TRBV10-1 with TRBJ2-2, with D unclear. Germline CDR1 reads WNHNN; CDR2 reads SYGVQD (reference sequence). This CDR3 contains 13 residues. Trimming left V 2 bases short and J 8 bases short, with 9 bases between. The CDR3 coding sequence is TGCGCCAGCAGTGAGGCCAAGAGGGGGGAGCTGTTTTTT. It is translated as CASSEAKRGELFF.